This TCR beta chain came from a study of radiotherapy plus CTLA-4 blockade in lung cancer. In the study overall: Patients showed objective responses in about 20% of cases and disease control in approximately 28%. Broader study findings: Reports state that early shifts in blood T cell clones, with interferon-beta, best predicted response. TCR clones originating in tumors grew in number in blood after radiotherapy plus ipilimumab.

Chemo-refractory metastatic non-small-cell lung cancer patients were treated with focal radiation plus CTLA-4 blockade with ipilimumab. This clone was counted between two and nine times. Its antigen is not known. CDR3 length equals 14 residues. The germline V gene encodes CDR1 MNHEY and CDR2 SVGAGI. Trimming removed 1 base from V and 1 base from J, with 7 bases in between. Sequencing used immunoSEQ multiplex PCR; TCRdb keeps in-frame clones, though not all of them. The table has around 82,000 clones, 84% seen once. The source was peripheral blood, collected from a patient treated with radiotherapy plus ipilimumab. This TCR came from a human donor with non-small cell lung cancer who had stable disease on radiotherapy plus ipilimumab. The chain carries TRBV6-5 and TRBJ1-1, with a tentative D call TRBD1 (5 bases). The CDR3 region has the DNA TGTGCCAGCAGTTACTTCCAGGGGAACACTGAAGCTTTCTTT. It codes for CASSYFQGNTEAFF.